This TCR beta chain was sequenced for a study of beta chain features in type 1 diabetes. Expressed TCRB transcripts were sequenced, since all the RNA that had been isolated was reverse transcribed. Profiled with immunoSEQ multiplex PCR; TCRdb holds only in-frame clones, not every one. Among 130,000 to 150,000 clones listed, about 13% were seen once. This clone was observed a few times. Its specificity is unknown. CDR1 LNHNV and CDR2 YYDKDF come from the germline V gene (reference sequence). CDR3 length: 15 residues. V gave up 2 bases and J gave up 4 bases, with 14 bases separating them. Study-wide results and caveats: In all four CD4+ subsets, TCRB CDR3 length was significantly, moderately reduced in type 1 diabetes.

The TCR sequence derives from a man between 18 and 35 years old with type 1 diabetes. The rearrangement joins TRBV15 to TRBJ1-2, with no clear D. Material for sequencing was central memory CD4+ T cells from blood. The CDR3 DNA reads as TGTGCCACCAGCAGACCCAGCCTTTCTAGCTATGGCTACACCTTC. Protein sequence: CATSRPSLSSYGYTF.